This TCR beta chain was sequenced during a study of PD-1 blockade in classical Hodgkin lymphoma. Overall study results and limits: Baseline TCR diversity was reportedly lower in newly diagnosed patients than healthy donors. By cycle point C4D1, TCR diversity had risen significantly in CD4+ cells (but not CD8+ cells). Causes of the repertoire differences remain undefined, possibly disease activity or prior therapy.

Time point in this sample: cycle 4 day 1 (C4D1), after five to seven weeks of nivolumab. In every patient, relapse followed autologous stem cell transplantation, while exposure to brentuximab vedotin differed. The table came from immunoSEQ multiplex PCR; TCRdb's copy has only in-frame clones and leaves some out. The repertoire holds just under 40,000 clones, 77% seen once, with around 9.5% in the top ten. As for this clone: Its target is unknown.

The receptor comes from a human donor with classical Hodgkin lymphoma. The source material was peripheral blood mononuclear cells (PBMCs), sampled before the fourth cycle of nivolumab.

CDR3 sequence reads: CASSALGYSAEAFF. In DNA, the CDR3 is TGTGCCAGCAGTGCTTTGGGTTATTCAGCTGAAGCTTTCTTT. The chain joins TRBV6-1 to TRBJ1-1; no reliable D call. In germline, CDR1 is MNHNS, CDR2 SASEGT. Trimming removed 4 bases at V and 6 bases at J, with 15 bases between. This CDR3 is built from 14 residues.